Detailed here is one T cell receptor beta chain. The source of the sample is a study of blood T cell repertoires in COVID-19. The wider study: The study drew acute and convalescent COVID-19 samples from the United States, Italy and Spain.

Study processing details: Estimation of nucleated cell counts was performed using reference gene primer amplification. The table came from immunoSEQ multiplex PCR; TCRdb's copy has only in-frame clones and leaves some out. D and trimming come from the DNA, and the V and J calls and clone size come from that table. The sample lists some 250,000 clones; 70% to 90% were seen once. Per germline, CDR1 SGHVS and CDR2 FQNEAQ. This CDR3 region has 15 residues. J was trimmed by 7 bases and V by 5 bases; bases with no gene match: 11. This TCR came from a woman aged 60-75 years with COVID-19, enrolled during active disease. Material: peripheral blood. V usage is TRBV7-8 and J usage is TRBJ2-7; the match to TRBD2 covers 10 bases. DNA for the CDR3: TGTGCCAGCAGCCCCTCGGGGCTAGCGGGAGTTGAGCAGTACTTC. This sequence encodes CASSPSGLAGVEQYF. Using reference TRBV7-8 and TRBJ2-7 for the parts outside the CDR3, the full variable domain is GAGVSQSPRYKVAKRGQDVALRCDPISGHVSLFWYQQALGQGPEFLTYFQNEAQLDKSGLPSDRFFAERPEGSVSTLKIQRTQQEDSAVYLCASSPSGLAGVEQYFGPGTRLTVT.